What follows describes a single T cell receptor (beta chain). Its antigen remains unknown. These data come from a study of T-cell reconstitution after alpha-beta-depleted transplantation in children. The CDR3 sequence is 14 residues long. V lost 3 bases, J lost 6 bases, and 3 bases stayed unmatched. TCRbeta library construction was performed incorporating unique molecular identifiers. TCRdb reprocessed the PCR reads with MiXCR, giving one entry per CDR3 protein. This table has about 230,000 distinct CDR3 sequences, 11% appearing once. Overall study findings and caveats: Alpha-beta T cells present about two months after transplant were reported to originate from several hundred expanded graft clones. Certain patients had high TCRbeta diversity at day 60, and it came from recipient T cells and thymic progenitors that survived.

The sequencing here drew on PBMCs, taken before TCRalphabeta/CD19-depleted stem cell transplant. This chain joins TRBV12-3 or TRBV12-4 and TRBJ2-4; 9 positions agree with TRBD1. This sequence originates from a child less than two years old with acute myeloid leukemia, due to receive a stem cell transplant. CDR3 nucleotide sequence: TGTGCCAGCAGTTTTGGGGACAGGGTAAACATTCAGTACTTC. Translation gives CASSFGDRVNIQYF.